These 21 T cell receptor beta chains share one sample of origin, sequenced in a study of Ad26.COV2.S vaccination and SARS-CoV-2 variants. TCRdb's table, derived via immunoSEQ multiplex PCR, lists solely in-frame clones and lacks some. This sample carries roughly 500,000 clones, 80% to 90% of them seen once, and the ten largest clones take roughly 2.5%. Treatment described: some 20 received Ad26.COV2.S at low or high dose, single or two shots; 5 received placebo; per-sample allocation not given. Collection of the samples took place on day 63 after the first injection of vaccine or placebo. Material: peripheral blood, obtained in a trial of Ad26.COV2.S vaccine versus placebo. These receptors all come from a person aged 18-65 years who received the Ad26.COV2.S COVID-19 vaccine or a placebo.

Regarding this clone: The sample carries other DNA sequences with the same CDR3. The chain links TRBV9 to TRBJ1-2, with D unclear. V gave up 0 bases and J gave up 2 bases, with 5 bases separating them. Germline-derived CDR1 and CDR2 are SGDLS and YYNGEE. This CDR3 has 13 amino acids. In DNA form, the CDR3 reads TGTGCCAGCAGCGTAGACAGCAACTATGGCTACACCTTC. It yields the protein CASSVDSNYGYTF.

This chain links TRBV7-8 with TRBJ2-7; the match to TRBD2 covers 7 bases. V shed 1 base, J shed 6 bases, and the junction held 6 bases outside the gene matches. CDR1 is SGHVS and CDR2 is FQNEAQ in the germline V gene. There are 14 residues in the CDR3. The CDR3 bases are TGTGCCAGCAGCTTAGGGGGGGACTATGGCGAGCAGTACGTC. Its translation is CASSLGGDYGEQYV.

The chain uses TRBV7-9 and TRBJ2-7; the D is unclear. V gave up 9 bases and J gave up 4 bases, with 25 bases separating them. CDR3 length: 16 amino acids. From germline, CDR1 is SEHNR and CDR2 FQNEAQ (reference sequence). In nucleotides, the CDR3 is TGTGCCAGTGCCGCGCCCCCCTCCGACGTTCATTACGAGCAGTACTTC. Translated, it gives CASAAPPSDVHYEQYF.

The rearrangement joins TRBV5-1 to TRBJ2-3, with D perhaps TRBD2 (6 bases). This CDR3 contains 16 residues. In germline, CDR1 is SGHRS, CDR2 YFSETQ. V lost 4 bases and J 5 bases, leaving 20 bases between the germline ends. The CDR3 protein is CASSPGPGGYGDTQYF. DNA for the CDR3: TGCGCCAGCAGCCCTGGCCCTGGGGGGTATGGAGATACGCAGTATTTT. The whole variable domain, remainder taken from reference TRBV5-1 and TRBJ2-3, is KAGVTQTPRYLIKTRGQQVTLSCSPISGHRSVSWYQQTPGQGLQFLFEYFSETQRNKGNFPGRFSGRQFSNSRSEMNVSTLELGDSALYLCASSPGPGGYGDTQYFGPGTRLTVL.

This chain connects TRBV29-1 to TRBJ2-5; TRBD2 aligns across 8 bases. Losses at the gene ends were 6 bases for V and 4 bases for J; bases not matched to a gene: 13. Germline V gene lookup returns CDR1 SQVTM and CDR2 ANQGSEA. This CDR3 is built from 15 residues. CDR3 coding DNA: TGCAGCGTCACCGGACTAGCCGACGCACCAGAGACCCAGTACTTC. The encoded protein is CSVTGLADAPETQYF.

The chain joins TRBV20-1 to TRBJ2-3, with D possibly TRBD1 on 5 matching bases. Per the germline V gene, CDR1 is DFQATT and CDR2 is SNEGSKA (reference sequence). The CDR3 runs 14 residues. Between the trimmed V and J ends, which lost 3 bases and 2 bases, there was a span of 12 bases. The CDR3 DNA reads TGCAGTGCTAGTTTCCAGGGATACACAGATACGCAGTATTTT. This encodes CSASFQGYTDTQYF.

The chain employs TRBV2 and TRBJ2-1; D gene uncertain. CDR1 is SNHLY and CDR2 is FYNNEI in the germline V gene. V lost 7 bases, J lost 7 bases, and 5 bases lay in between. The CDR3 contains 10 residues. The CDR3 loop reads CASKWNEQFF. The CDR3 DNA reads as TGTGCCAGCAAGTGGAATGAGCAGTTCTTC.

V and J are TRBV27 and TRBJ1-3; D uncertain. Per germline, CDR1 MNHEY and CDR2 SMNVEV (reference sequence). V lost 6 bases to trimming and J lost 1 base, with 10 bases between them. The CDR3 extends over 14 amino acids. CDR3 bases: TGTGCCAGCAGACAAACGGGATCTGGAAACACCATATATTTT. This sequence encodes CASRQTGSGNTIYF.

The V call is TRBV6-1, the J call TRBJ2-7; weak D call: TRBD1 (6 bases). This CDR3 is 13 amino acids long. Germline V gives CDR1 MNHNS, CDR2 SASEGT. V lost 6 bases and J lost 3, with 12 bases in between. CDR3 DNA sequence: TGTGCCAGCAGCTCGGGACACTACTACGAGCAGTACGTC. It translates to CASSSGHYYEQYV.

In DNA, the CDR3 is TGTGCCAGCACTTTAGCGGGGGGCGATAACAATGAGCAGTTCTTC. Translation: CASTLAGGDNNEQFF. The J gene is TRBJ2-1, the V gene TRBV2, with 10 bases lining up with TRBD2. J gave up 5 bases and V 7 bases, and 8 bases lay outside the gene matches. The germline V gene has CDR1 SNHLY and CDR2 FYNNEI. The CDR3 contains 15 residues.

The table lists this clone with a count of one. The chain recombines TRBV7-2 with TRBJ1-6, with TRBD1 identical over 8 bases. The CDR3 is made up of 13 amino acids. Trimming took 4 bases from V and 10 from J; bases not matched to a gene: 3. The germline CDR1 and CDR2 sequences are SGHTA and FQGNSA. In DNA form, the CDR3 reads TGTGCCAGCAGCTCTACAGGGGGGTCACCCCTCCACTTT. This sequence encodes CASSSTGGSPLHF.

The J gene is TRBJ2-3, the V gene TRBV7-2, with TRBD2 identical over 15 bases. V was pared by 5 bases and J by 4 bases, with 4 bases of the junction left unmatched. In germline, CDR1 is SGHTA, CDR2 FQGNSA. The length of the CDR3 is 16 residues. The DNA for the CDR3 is TGTGCCAGCAGCCTGGGACTAGCGGGGGGCGCAGATACGCAGTATTTT. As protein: CASSLGLAGGADTQYF.

DNA for the CDR3: TGTGCCAGCAGTCTCCCCGGACAACGGGCCAACTATGGCTACACCTTC. The encoded protein is CASSLPGQRANYGYTF. V is TRBV2 and J is TRBJ1-2; tentatively, D is TRBD1 (5 bases). CDR1 and CDR2 (germline): SNHLY, FYNNEI. The V end lost 5 bases, the J end lost 2 bases, and 18 bases lay between the germline ends. The CDR3 sequence is 16 residues long.

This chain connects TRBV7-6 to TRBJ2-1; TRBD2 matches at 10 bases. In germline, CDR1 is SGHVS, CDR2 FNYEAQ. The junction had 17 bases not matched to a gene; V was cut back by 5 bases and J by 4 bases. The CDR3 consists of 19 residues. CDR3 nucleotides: TGTGCCAGCAGCCAACCAGAAAGGACTAGCGGAAAGACTTACAATGAGCAGTTCTTC. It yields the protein CASSQPERTSGKTYNEQFF. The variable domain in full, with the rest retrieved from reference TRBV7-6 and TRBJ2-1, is GAGVSQSPRYKVTKRGQDVALRCDPISGHVSLYWYRQALGQGPEFLTYFNYEAQQDKSGLPNDRFSAERPEGSISTLTIQRTEQRDSAMYRCASSQPERTSGKTYNEQFFGPGTRLTVL.

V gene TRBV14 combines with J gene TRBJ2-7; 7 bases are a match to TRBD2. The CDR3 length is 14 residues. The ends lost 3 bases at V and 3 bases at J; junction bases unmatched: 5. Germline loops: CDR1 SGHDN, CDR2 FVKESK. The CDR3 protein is CASSQRAGSYEQYF. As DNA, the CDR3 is TGTGCCAGCAGCCAGCGAGCGGGGAGCTACGAGCAGTACTTC.

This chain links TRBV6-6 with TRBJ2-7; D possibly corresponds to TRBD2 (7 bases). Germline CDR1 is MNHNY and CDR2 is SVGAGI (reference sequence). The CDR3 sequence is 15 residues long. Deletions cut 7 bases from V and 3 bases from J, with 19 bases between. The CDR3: CASTLGGQGYYEQYF. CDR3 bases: TGTGCCAGCACCTTGGGGGGGCAGGGGTACTACGAGCAGTACTTC.

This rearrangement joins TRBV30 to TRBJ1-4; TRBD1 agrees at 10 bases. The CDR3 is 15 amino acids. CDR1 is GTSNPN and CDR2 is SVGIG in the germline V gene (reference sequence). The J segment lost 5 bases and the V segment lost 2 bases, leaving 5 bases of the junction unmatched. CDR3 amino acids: CAWSHRDRGNEKLFF. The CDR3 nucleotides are TGTGCCTGGAGTCATCGGGACAGGGGAAATGAAAAACTGTTTTTT.

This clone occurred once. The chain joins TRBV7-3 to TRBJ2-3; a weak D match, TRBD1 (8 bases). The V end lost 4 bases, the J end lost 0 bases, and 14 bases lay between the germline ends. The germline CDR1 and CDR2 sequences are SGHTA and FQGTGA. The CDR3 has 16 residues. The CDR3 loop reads CASSYLQGGSTDTQYF. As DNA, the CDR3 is TGTGCCAGCAGCTATTTACAGGGGGGGAGCACAGATACGCAGTATTTT.

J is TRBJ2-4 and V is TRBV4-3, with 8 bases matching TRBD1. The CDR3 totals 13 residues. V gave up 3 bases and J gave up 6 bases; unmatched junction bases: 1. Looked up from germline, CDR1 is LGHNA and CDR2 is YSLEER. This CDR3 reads CASSHGQGNIQYF. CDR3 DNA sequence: TGCGCCAGCAGCCATGGACAGGGAAACATTCAGTACTTC.

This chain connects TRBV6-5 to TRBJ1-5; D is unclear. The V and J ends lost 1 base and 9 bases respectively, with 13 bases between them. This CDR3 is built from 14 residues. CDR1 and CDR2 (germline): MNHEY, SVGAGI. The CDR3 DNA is TGTGCCAGCAGTTACTACGGGCCTAAGGGGCCCCAGCATTTT. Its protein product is CASSYYGPKGPQHF.

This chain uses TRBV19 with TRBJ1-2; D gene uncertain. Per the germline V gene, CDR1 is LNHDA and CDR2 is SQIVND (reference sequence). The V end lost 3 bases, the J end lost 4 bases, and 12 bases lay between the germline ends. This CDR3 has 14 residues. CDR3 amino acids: CASSIPTGTYGYTF. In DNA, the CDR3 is TGTGCCAGTAGTATTCCCACGGGCACCTATGGCTACACCTTC.